The 15 T cell receptor beta chains presented below share a single source sample, sequenced in a study of tumor-infiltrating lymphocytes in primary liver carcinoma. The study co-extracted DNA and RNA from 20-30 mg of unsorted bulk tissue. The input was approximately 500 ng total RNA; TCR beta cDNA was made from it with a constant-region primer. Libraries covering TCR beta were generated through three nested multiplex PCR rounds (using a slightly modified ARM-PCR). The first two PCR rounds used TRBV1-TRBV30 forward primers with a C-beta reverse primer, about 10 cycles each. Each CDR3 protein is one row after TCRdb ran MiXCR on the multiplex PCR reads. The repertoire includes around 70,000 distinct CDR3 sequences, almost 70% of them detected once, and 28% sits in the top ten. Sequenced material: liver tumor tissue from sampling region 4. Specified subset: tumor region T4, right-lateral pole. These receptors all stem from a man aged 40-49 years with primary liver carcinoma and hepatitis B virus infection.

A word on this clonotype: A read error may account for a junction end that differs from germline. The J gene is TRBJ2-2, the V gene TRBV11-2, with 9 bases identical to TRBD2. The CDR3 is made up of 16 amino acids. The V gene's germline CDR1 is SGHAT and CDR2 FQNNGV. Written as DNA, the CDR3 is TGTGCCAGCTGCTTGGTGGCGCTAGCGGGAACCTGGGAGCTGTTTTTT. Residues: CASCLVALAGTWELFF. The full variable domain, its missing parts supplied by reference TRBV11-2 and TRBJ2-2, is EAGVAQSPRYKIIEKRQSVAFWCNPISGHATLYWYQQILGQGPKLLIQFQNNGVVDDSQLPKDRFSAERLKGVDSTLKIQPAKLEDSAVYLCASCLVALAGTWELFFGEGSRLTVL.

The chain carries TRBV5-1 and TRBJ1-2; D may be TRBD1 (5 bases). Germline assignment: CDR1 SGHRS and CDR2 YFSETQ. V was shortened by 2 bases and J by 8 bases, with 13 bases between the two germline ends. The CDR3 runs to 13 residues. This chain's CDR3 is CASSLSGGVGYTF. DNA for the CDR3: TGCGCCAGCAGCTTATCGGGGGGAGTCGGCTACACCTTC. Full variable domain (remainder filled in from reference TRBV5-1 and TRBJ1-2): KAGVTQTPRYLIKTRGQQVTLSCSPISGHRSVSWYQQTPGQGLQFLFEYFSETQRNKGNFPGRFSGRQFSNSRSEMNVSTLELGDSALYLCASSLSGGVGYTFGSGTRLTVV.

As concerns this clonotype: The missing conserved phenylalanine or tryptophan at the end of this CDR3 makes a read error likely. V gene TRBV29-1 combines with J gene TRBJ1-1; no definite D call. The CDR3 consists of 13 residues. The germline gives CDR1 SQVTM, CDR2 ANQGSEA. The CDR3 loop is CSVAQRVNTGAFL. CDR3 nucleotide sequence: TGCAGCGTTGCCCAACGGGTTAACACTGGAGCTTTCCTT.

On this clonotype: The CDR3 ends on some other residue instead of the conserved phenylalanine or tryptophan, so this is likely a read error. The rearrangement links TRBV11-2 to TRBJ2-3; perhaps D is TRBD1 or TRBD2 (6 bases each). Germline CDR1 reads SGHAT; CDR2 reads FQNNGV. CDR3 length: 16 amino acids. The CDR3 sequence is CASSLDVGGLTDMQYS. In DNA form, the CDR3 reads TGTGCCAGTAGCTTAGATGTGGGGGGCCTCACAGATATGCAGTATTCT.

J is TRBJ2-7 and V is TRBV20-1; possible D gene TRBD1, 6 bases. This CDR3 has 13 residues. The V end lost 5 bases, the J end lost 0 bases, and 11 bases lay between the germline ends. Germline V CDR1 and CDR2: DFQATT, SNEGSKA (reference sequence). The DNA of the CDR3 is TGCAGTGCTGGCCGGGACACCTCCTACGAGCAGTACTTC. Its translation: CSAGRDTSYEQYF.

By share, this clonotype counts as large. The chain joins TRBV11-2 to TRBJ2-1; D uncertain. The CDR3 consists of 12 residues. The ends were cut back, 5 bases at V and 4 bases at J, with 6 bases in the middle. The germline CDR1 and CDR2 sequences are SGHAT and FQNNGV. Written as DNA, the CDR3 is TGTGCCAGCAGCCCGGAGTACAATGAGCAGTTCTTC. Its protein is CASSPEYNEQFF. Together with reference TRBV11-2 and TRBJ2-1, the CDR3 gives the full variable domain: EAGVAQSPRYKIIEKRQSVAFWCNPISGHATLYWYQQILGQGPKLLIQFQNNGVVDDSQLPKDRFSAERLKGVDSTLKIQPAKLEDSAVYLCASSPEYNEQFFGPGTRLTVL.

This clonotype was seen at least ten times. The chain combines TRBV12-3 or TRBV12-4 with TRBJ1-4; TRBD1 aligns across 8 bases. This CDR3 contains 14 residues. Losses at the gene ends were 6 bases for V and 3 bases for J; bases not matched to a gene: 3. Here the CDR3 reads CASRRGQANEKLFF. CDR3 sequence (DNA): TGTGCCAGCAGGCGGGGACAGGCTAATGAAAAACTGTTTTTT.

A word on this clonotype: Without the conserved terminal phenylalanine or tryptophan, this CDR3 likely stems from a read error. This chain links TRBV29-1 with TRBJ1-2, with D perhaps TRBD1 (5 bases). This CDR3 region has 12 residues. CDR1 and CDR2 (germline): SQVTM, ANQGSEA. Deletions cut 4 bases from V and 7 bases from J, with 13 bases between. The CDR3 DNA sequence: TGCAGCGTTGGGGGGAGCTCGAGTGGCTACACCATA. It codes for CSVGGSSSGYTI.

Concerning this clonotype itself: Since no conserved phenylalanine or tryptophan closes the CDR3, a read error is the likely cause. This chain uses TRBV11-2 with TRBJ2-5; D possibly corresponds to TRBD2 (6 bases). Germline values: CDR1 SGHAT, CDR2 FQNNGV. The CDR3 totals 14 residues. For the CDR3, the DNA is TGTACCAGCAGCTCCGGGGGATTAGGGGAGACCCAGTACTTG. Protein: CTSSSGGLGETQYL.

On this clonotype: At one end, the junction sequence differs from germline, possibly due to a read error. The chain is built from TRBV11-2 and TRBJ2-7; D is possibly TRBD2 (6 bases). The CDR3 extends over 15 amino acids. Germline lookup yields CDR1 SGHAT and CDR2 FQNNGV. The CDR3 reads CASSISAGISYEQYF. CDR3 coding DNA: TGTGCAAGCAGCATATCTGCGGGAATATCCTACGAGCAGTACTTC.

Details on this clonotype: One end of the junction varies from germline; a read error may be responsible. The chain carries TRBV6-2 or TRBV6-3 and TRBJ1-5; D is perhaps TRBD1 (5 bases). This CDR3 has 15 amino acids. Germline loops: CDR1 MNHEY, CDR2 SVGEGT. The CDR3 protein is CASSLTWGSSQPQHF. The CDR3 bases are TGTGCCAGCAGTCTAACGTGGGGGAGCAGTCAGCCCCAGCATTTT.

The chain is built from TRBV5-4 and TRBJ2-1; 10 bases line up with TRBD2. Germline V gene data show CDR1 as SGHNT and CDR2 as YYREEE (reference sequence). CDR3 length equals 15 residues. CDR3 nucleotide sequence: TGTACCTGCAGCCCCGGACTAGCGGTTTACAATGAGCAGTTCTTC. Its translation: CTCSPGLAVYNEQFF.

Notes on this clonotype: Compared with germline, one end of the junction differs, possibly owing to a read error. The CDR3 is CASRETSGVGTQHF. The CDR3 nucleotides read TGCGCCAGCAGAGAGACTAGCGGGGTGGGGACCCAGCACTTC. This chain connects TRBV10-2 to TRBJ2-5; TRBD2 agrees at 11 bases. CDR1 WSHSY and CDR2 SAAADI come from the germline V gene. There are 14 residues in the CDR3.

Turning to this clonotype: Sequence at one end of the junction differs from germline and may be a read error. CDR3 loop: CANSELDGCSPLHF. DNA of the CDR3: TGTGCCAACAGTGAACTAGACGGGTGCTCACCCCTCCACTTT. The J gene is TRBJ1-6, the V gene TRBV6-1; no reliable D call. Germline V lookup: CDR1 MNHNS, CDR2 SASEGT. The CDR3 extends over 14 amino acids.

This clonotype was picked up many times. The rearrangement uses TRBV6-2 or TRBV6-3 and TRBJ1-1; D unresolved. Germline V gene sequence: CDR1 MNHEY, CDR2 SVGEGT. V dropped 5 bases and J dropped 11 bases, with 15 bases sitting between them. This CDR3 comprises 12 residues. The CDR3 sequence is CASSLGLMKAFF. In DNA, the CDR3 is TGTGCCAGCAGTCTCGGACTGATGAAGGCTTTCTTT.